This passage covers 8 T cell receptor beta chains from one sample sequenced in a study of T cells after yellow fever vaccination. TCRdb re-analysed the 5' RACE reads in MiXCR, keeping a single row per CDR3 protein. The table includes approximately 550,000 distinct CDR3 sequences, approximately 13% detected once. The sample here was PBMCs, taken on the day of the yellow fever booster vaccination. These receptors came from a man between 25 and 39 years old who received the YFV17D yellow fever vaccine.

This clonotype was observed a few times. CDR3: CATSRAERETADTQYF. For the CDR3, the DNA is TGTGCCACCAGCAGAGCAGAGCGGGAGACCGCAGATACGCAGTATTTT. The V call is TRBV15, the J call TRBJ2-3; TRBD2 agrees at 8 bases. Germline CDR1 and CDR2: LNHNV and YYDKDF (reference sequence). The CDR3 has 16 amino acids. Losses at the gene ends were 1 base for V and 4 bases for J; bases not matched to a gene: 7.

V is TRBV6-4 and J is TRBJ2-1; D unclear. CDR3 length equals 13 residues. The germline gives CDR1 MRHNA, CDR2 SNTAGT. V gave up 1 base and J gave up 5 bases, with 6 bases separating them. Here the CDR3 reads CASSDYQDNEQFF. The CDR3 DNA reads as TGTGCCAGCAGTGACTACCAAGACAATGAGCAGTTCTTC.

The V and J genes are TRBV24-1 and TRBJ2-1; D gene unclear. V lost 0 bases and J 4 bases, leaving 12 bases between the germline ends. The CDR3 length is 16 residues. From germline, CDR1 is KGHDR and CDR2 SFDVKD. As DNA, the CDR3 is TGTGCCACCAGTGATTTGTCTCCGACGAGTTACAATGAGCAGTTCTTC. It encodes CATSDLSPTSYNEQFF.

This clonotype was counted at least ten times. This rearrangement joins TRBV20-1 to TRBJ2-2; 8 bases are shared with TRBD2. The CDR3 is 13 amino acids. The germline CDR1 and CDR2 sequences are DFQATT and SNEGSKA (reference sequence). Germline trimming cut 5 bases from V and 5 bases from J; bases unmatched to any gene: 4. DNA for the CDR3: TGCAGTGCTTCGCGGGGGGAGACCGGGGAGCTGTTTTTT. Translated, it gives CSASRGETGELFF.

The CDR3 DNA reads TGCAGCGTTGGGGTCAGCGGAGCAATCCAAGAGACCCAGTACTTC. This translates into CSVGVSGAIQETQYF. The V call is TRBV29-1, the J call TRBJ2-5; D is perhaps TRBD2 (5 bases). V was cut by 4 bases and J by 1 base, with 16 bases left in between. The CDR3 runs to 15 residues. Germline assignment: CDR1 SQVTM and CDR2 ANQGSEA.

This clonotype was seen more than once but under ten times. The chain links TRBV4-1 to TRBJ1-2, with 7 bases fitting TRBD1. Germline lookup yields CDR1 MGHRA and CDR2 YSYEKL. V was clipped by 4 bases and J by 2 bases; unmatched bases: 7. The CDR3 runs 15 residues. CDR3 amino acids: CASSPSGTENYGYTF. The CDR3, as DNA: TGCGCCAGCAGCCCCTCTGGGACAGAAAACTATGGCTACACCTTC.

This sequence joins TRBV6-2 or TRBV6-3 and TRBJ2-3, with D hard to call. Trimming pared 6 bases from V and 2 bases from J, leaving 12 bases between. The CDR3 runs 14 residues. Germline CDR1 is MNHEY and CDR2 is SVGEGT. In DNA form, the CDR3 reads TGTGCCAGCAGGAGGACCGTTTACACAGATACGCAGTATTTT. This encodes CASRRTVYTDTQYF.

V gene TRBV20-1 combines with J gene TRBJ2-1, with 11 positions matching TRBD2. Per germline, CDR1 DFQATT and CDR2 SNEGSKA (reference sequence). This CDR3 comprises 17 residues. V lost 0 bases and J lost 1; bases outside the gene matches: 5. The CDR3 DNA reads TGCAGTGCTAGAGATCGACTAGCGGGAAGATCCTACAATGAGCAGTTCTTC. This translates into CSARDRLAGRSYNEQFF.